This entry lists 29 T cell receptor beta chains sequenced from one sample in a study of blood T cell repertoires in COVID-19. Sequenced by immunoSEQ multiplex PCR; TCRdb stores in-frame clones only, minus some. There are around 250,000 clones in the sample; over 70% occur only once, and about 10% lies in the top ten. Specimen: peripheral blood. These receptors all stem from a woman aged 65 to 85 with COVID-19, enrolled during active disease.

The chain couples TRBV6-5 to TRBJ1-5, with 8 bases aligning to TRBD1. Per germline, CDR1 MNHEY and CDR2 SVGAGI. The trim removed 0 bases at V and 8 bases at J, leaving 9 bases unmatched. This CDR3 has 16 amino acids. The CDR3 DNA follows: TGTGCCAGCAGTTACTCGGCAGGGGGCGCGAGGGAGCCCCAGCATTTT. This translates into CASSYSAGGAREPQHF.

The V call is TRBV30, the J call TRBJ1-2; TRBD1 matches at 8 bases. V lost 3 bases, J lost 4 bases, and 7 bases stayed unmatched. CDR3 length equals 14 residues. The germline V gene has CDR1 GTSNPN and CDR2 SVGIG (reference sequence). Written as DNA, the CDR3 is TGTGCCTGGAGGGGTCCGGACAGGGTCTATGGCTACACCTTC. Its translation is CAWRGPDRVYGYTF.

V is TRBV4-3 and J is TRBJ1-2; D ambiguous. The CDR3 runs 17 residues. V lost 0 bases and J 1 base, leaving 15 bases between the germline ends. The germline gives CDR1 LGHNA, CDR2 YSLEER. In nucleotides, the CDR3 is TGCGCCAGCAGCCAAGAGTTAAGGAGGGAGAATAACTATGGCTACACCTTC. Its translation is CASSQELRRENNYGYTF.

The V call is TRBV5-8, the J call TRBJ1-5, with D unresolved. Germline loops: CDR1 SGHTS, CDR2 YDEGEE. The CDR3 is 12 residues long. The V gene lost 4 bases and the J gene lost 6 bases, with 8 bases spanning the gap. The DNA for the CDR3 is TGTGCCAGCAGCAGAACAAGTCAGCCCCAGCATTTT. Protein: CASSRTSQPQHF. The full variable domain, completed using reference TRBV5-8 and TRBJ1-5, is EAGVTQSPTHLIKTRGQQATLRCSPISGHTSVYWYQQALGLGLQFLLWYDEGEERNRGNFPPRFSGRQFPNYSSELNVNALELEDSALYLCASSRTSQPQHFGDGTRLSIL.

This sequence joins TRBV18 and TRBJ2-5; D is unclear. The CDR3 spans 11 residues. Germline V gene lookup returns CDR1 KGHSH and CDR2 LQKENI. Trimming removed 6 bases from V and 5 bases from J, with 7 bases in between. The CDR3 region has the DNA TGTGCCAGCTCCCTCGGGGAGACCCAGTACTTC. Its protein product is CASSLGETQYF. The full variable domain, its missing parts supplied by reference TRBV18 and TRBJ2-5, is NAGVMQNPRHLVRRRGQEARLRCSPMKGHSHVYWYRQLPEEGLKFMVYLQKENIIDESGMPKERFSAEFPKEGPSILRIQQVVRGDSAAYFCASSLGETQYFGPGTRLLVL.

The V gene is TRBV11-2, the J gene TRBJ2-7, with a tentative D call TRBD1 (5 bases). CDR3 length: 13 residues. Germline CDR1 reads SGHAT; CDR2 reads FQNNGV. Trimming removed 3 bases from V and 6 bases from J, with 12 bases in between. The CDR3 DNA follows: TGTGCCAGCAGCTTCGATGGGGCTGGCGAGCAGTACTTC. Translated: CASSFDGAGEQYF.

The V and J genes are TRBV7-2 and TRBJ1-1, with 9 bases that match TRBD1. The CDR3 length is 16 residues. Trimming cost V 0 bases and J 3 bases; bases outside gene matches: 5. Germline V gene data show CDR1 as SGHTA and CDR2 as FQGNSA. CDR3 sequence (DNA): TGTGCCAGCAGCTTAGCCGGGACAGGGAAGGACACTGAAGCTTTCTTT. This codes for CASSLAGTGKDTEAFF.

The rearrangement uses TRBV4-1 and TRBJ1-2; D not resolved. The CDR3 consists of 15 residues. The V gene's germline CDR1 is MGHRA and CDR2 YSYEKL. V lost 3 bases and J 6 bases, leaving 17 bases between the germline ends. Here the CDR3 reads CASSQGGWSRDGYTF. CDR3 coding DNA: TGCGCCAGCAGCCAGGGAGGATGGTCGCGCGATGGCTACACCTTC.

The gene calls are TRBV18 and TRBJ1-5, with a possible D match to TRBD1 (5 bases). Trimming left V 3 bases short and J 5 bases short, with 14 bases between. This CDR3 is built from 15 residues. CDR1 is KGHSH, CDR2 LQKENI, per germline. This CDR3 is CASSPGRESYQPQHF. The CDR3 nucleotides are TGTGCCAGCTCACCGGGCAGGGAAAGTTATCAGCCCCAGCATTTT.

The chain uses TRBV5-1 and TRBJ2-7; 11 bases line up with TRBD2. The CDR3 is made up of 17 amino acids. V lost 4 bases, J lost 0 bases, and 9 bases stayed unmatched. The V gene's germline CDR1 is SGHRS and CDR2 YFSETQ. In nucleotides, the CDR3 is TGCGCCAGCAGCACTGGACTAGCGGGTGTAAGCTCCTACGAGCAGTACTTC. Its protein product is CASSTGLAGVSSYEQYF.

The chain is built from TRBV7-9 and TRBJ1-5; 9 bases agree with TRBD1. After removal of 2 bases from V and 8 bases from J, the junction contained 7 bases not matched to a gene. Germline values: CDR1 SEHNR, CDR2 FQNEAQ (reference sequence). This CDR3 has 15 amino acids. CDR3: CASSLSPGQGEPQHF. The CDR3 DNA reads as TGTGCCAGCAGCTTAAGTCCGGGACAGGGTGAGCCCCAGCATTTT.

The chain employs TRBV24-1 and TRBJ2-5; 7 bases are shared with TRBD2. CDR3 size: 16 residues. Germline trimming cut 9 bases from V and 1 base from J; bases unmatched to any gene: 13. Per the germline V gene, CDR1 is KGHDR and CDR2 is SFDVKD. CDR3 nucleotide sequence: TGTGCCACCTCTCCCTGGGGGGGAGCAAGCCAAGAGACCCAGTACTTC. Amino acid sequence: CATSPWGGASQETQYF.

This sequence joins TRBV4-2 and TRBJ1-1; no firm D call. The ends were cut back, 4 bases at V and 2 bases at J, with 14 bases in the middle. The CDR3 sequence is 15 residues long. Per the germline V gene, CDR1 is LGHNA and CDR2 is YNFKEQ. CDR3 amino acids: CASSRTARGNTEAFF. The CDR3 nucleotides read TGTGCCAGCAGCCGAACGGCAAGAGGCAACACTGAAGCTTTCTTT.

V gene TRBV5-5 combines with J gene TRBJ2-5; D ambiguous. Germline V gene sequence: CDR1 SGHKS, CDR2 YYEKEE (reference sequence). Trimming stripped 5 bases from V and 7 bases from J, with 21 bases between. This CDR3 is 15 amino acids long. CDR3 sequence (DNA): TGTGCCAGCAGGTTGTCATTGACATCGTTTGGGACCCAGTACTTC. This encodes CASRLSLTSFGTQYF.

This chain uses TRBV29-1 with TRBJ1-3; tentative D call: TRBD1 (6 bases). V was pared by 7 bases and J by 0 bases, with 13 bases between. CDR1 SQVTM and CDR2 ANQGSEA come from the germline V gene. The CDR3 totals 14 residues. The CDR3 bases are TGCAGCGGAAAACAGGGTCACTCTGGAAACACCATATATTTT. This gives the protein CSGKQGHSGNTIYF.

Only one count was recorded for this clone. The chain employs TRBV11-3 and TRBJ2-6; D is uncertain. CDR1 is SGHNT and CDR2 is YENEEA in the germline V gene. The CDR3 has 15 amino acids. The V and J ends lost 2 bases and 0 bases respectively, with 5 bases between them. CDR3 in amino acids: CASSLSFSGANVLTF. The CDR3 bases are TGTGCCAGCAGCTTATCCTTCTCTGGGGCCAACGTCCTGACTTTC.

The J gene is TRBJ2-1, the V gene TRBV13, with 8 bases that match TRBD2. The germline V gene has CDR1 PRHDT and CDR2 FYEKMQ (reference sequence). Germline trimming cut 3 bases from V and 6 bases from J; bases unmatched to any gene: 4. This CDR3 comprises 14 residues. CDR3 residues: CASSLGLEGNEQFF. In DNA, the CDR3 is TGTGCCAGCAGCTTGGGACTAGAGGGCAATGAGCAGTTCTTC.

V usage is TRBV5-4 and J usage is TRBJ2-1; TRBD2 agrees at 10 bases. The ends lost 4 bases at V and 5 bases at J; junction bases unmatched: 6. This CDR3 spans 15 amino acids. Germline CDR1 SGHNT, CDR2 YYREEE (reference sequence). The CDR3 loop is CASSQAGGPHNEQFF. The CDR3 nucleotides read TGTGCCAGCAGCCAAGCGGGAGGGCCCCACAATGAGCAGTTCTTC.

V gene TRBV6-5 combines with J gene TRBJ2-3, with 9 bases matching TRBD1. The CDR3 runs to 14 residues. Germline V gene data show CDR1 as MNHEY and CDR2 as SVGAGI. V lost 7 bases and J lost 3; bases outside the gene matches: 5. The chain's CDR3 is CASIPGQGTDTQYF. CDR3 sequence (DNA): TGTGCCAGCATACCGGGACAGGGTACAGATACGCAGTATTTT.

The chain's CDR3 is CASSANRGSYEQYF. CDR3 DNA sequence: TGTGCCAGTAGTGCTAACAGGGGCTCCTACGAGCAGTACTTC. The rearrangement links TRBV19 to TRBJ2-7, with 7 positions matching TRBD1. J gave up 0 bases and V 5 bases, and 4 bases lay outside the gene matches. CDR3 length: 14 amino acids. Germline-derived CDR1 and CDR2 are LNHDA and SQIVND (reference sequence). Supplemented by reference TRBV19 and TRBJ2-7, the full variable domain reads DGGITQSPKYLFRKEGQNVTLSCEQNLNHDAMYWYRQDPGQGLRLIYYSQIVNDFQKGDIAEGYSVSREKKESFPLTVTSAQKNPTAFYLCASSANRGSYEQYFGPGTRLTVT.

The chain is built from TRBV6-6 and TRBJ2-7; 7 bases fit TRBD2. Germline CDR1 reads MNHNY; CDR2 reads SVGAGI (reference sequence). The CDR3 extends over 15 amino acids. The V gene end was trimmed by 7 bases and the J gene end by 0 bases; junction bases not matched to a gene: 9. CDR3 residues: CASTSGGSLSYEQYF. CDR3 sequence (DNA): TGTGCCAGCACCAGTGGCGGGAGCCTCTCCTACGAGCAGTACTTC.

This chain joins TRBV28 and TRBJ1-1, with 8 bases aligning to TRBD1. The CDR3 runs to 15 residues. The germline V gene encodes CDR1 MDHEN and CDR2 SYDVKM. Unmatched junction bases numbered 10, after V lost 6 bases and J lost 4 bases. The DNA of the CDR3 is TGTGCCAGCAGCCCCGGACAGGGAGGGTTCACTGAAGCTTTCTTT. Amino acid sequence: CASSPGQGGFTEAFF.

The chain has TRBV20-1 and TRBJ2-3, with TRBD2 matching 11 bases. This CDR3 region has 17 residues. Looked up from germline, CDR1 is DFQATT and CDR2 is SNEGSKA (reference sequence). Trimming at V came to 3 bases and at J to 0 bases, leaving 8 bases not matched to a gene. The CDR3 DNA reads as TGCAGTGCTAGTATCTGGACTAGCGGGTCTAGCACAGATACGCAGTATTTT. Translation: CSASIWTSGSSTDTQYF.

The V call is TRBV7-4, the J call TRBJ1-6; 10 bases align to TRBD1. Germline loops: CDR1 SGHVT, CDR2 SQSDAQ. J was trimmed by 10 bases and V by 5 bases; bases with no gene match: 14. The CDR3 runs to 17 residues. The CDR3 region has the DNA TGTGCCAGCAGCCCCCGGGACAGGGGTGGGGGAGGGTCACCCCTCCACTTT. The encoded protein is CASSPRDRGGGGSPLHF. Looking up the rest from reference TRBV7-4 and TRBJ1-6 gives the full variable domain: GAGVSQSPRYKVAKRGRDVALRCDSISGHVTLYWYRQTLGQGSEVLTYSQSDAQRDKSGRPSGRFSAERPERSVSTLKIQRTEQGDSAVYLCASSPRDRGGGGSPLHFGNGTRLTVT.

J is TRBJ1-1 and V is TRBV20-1, with D unclear. V shed 5 bases and J shed 2 bases, with 6 bases lying between them. This CDR3 is 11 amino acids long. Germline loops: CDR1 DFQATT, CDR2 SNEGSKA (reference sequence). DNA of the CDR3: TGCAGTGCTTGGGCCAACACTGAAGCTTTCTTT. The encoded protein is CSAWANTEAFF.

The V and J genes are TRBV30 and TRBJ2-7; TRBD1 aligns across 9 bases. V was clipped by 4 bases and J by 1 base; unmatched bases: 11. The CDR3 has 16 residues. Per germline, CDR1 GTSNPN and CDR2 SVGIG (reference sequence). As DNA, the CDR3 is TGTGCCTGGACATCCAATTCCGGGACAGGGTCCTACGAGCAGTACTTC. Encoded protein: CAWTSNSGTGSYEQYF.

This rearrangement joins TRBV7-2 to TRBJ1-1; no reliable D call. CDR1 is SGHTA and CDR2 is FQGNSA in the germline V gene. The CDR3 has 13 residues. V shed 3 bases and J shed 0 bases, with 5 bases lying between them. CDR3 residues: CASSFSVNTEAFF. Here the CDR3 DNA reads TGTGCCAGCAGCTTTTCAGTGAACACTGAAGCTTTCTTT.

The V call is TRBV5-8, the J call TRBJ2-3, with D possibly matching TRBD1 (6 bases). CDR3 length: 17 amino acids. CDR1 and CDR2 from the germline V gene are SGHTS and YDEGEE. V was cut by 2 bases and J by 0 bases, with 16 bases left in between. CDR3 bases: TGTGCCAGCAGCTTTGGCTTCAGGACAGAGAGCACAGATACGCAGTATTTT. This gives the protein CASSFGFRTESTDTQYF.

The chain uses TRBV12-3 or TRBV12-4 and TRBJ2-5, with D possibly TRBD1 on 5 matching bases. Trimming removed 3 bases at V and 6 bases at J, with 11 bases between. The CDR3 loop spans 13 amino acids. CDR3 loop: CASSLGRDKTQYF. CDR3 sequence (DNA): TGTGCCAGCAGTTTGGGCAGGGATAAGACCCAGTACTTC.